The T cell receptor (beta chain) described here comes from a study of blood T cell repertoires in COVID-19. V lost 3 bases and J lost 9; bases outside the gene matches: 2. The CDR3 runs 13 residues. This table comes from immunoSEQ multiplex PCR, and its TCRdb copy is limited to in-frame clones, with some not included. The table shows over 60,000 clones, with roughly 90% occurring only once. This TCR was recovered from a man between 65 and 85 years old with active or convalescent COVID-19. The sample was peripheral blood. This chain links TRBV12-3 or TRBV12-4 with TRBJ1-2, with 12 bases identical to TRBD1. Written as DNA, the CDR3 is TGTGCCAGCAGTTTGGGACAGGGGGCTCGCTACACCTTC. Protein: CASSLGQGARYTF.